One sample yielded the 9 T cell receptor beta chains listed below, sequenced in a study of a mutant IDH1 vaccine in newly diagnosed glioma. These TCRs' antigens remain unknown. Clones were sequenced by immunoSEQ multiplex PCR, and TCRdb holds only the in-frame ones, with some missing. The sample has about 86,000 clones, 75% to 85% seen once. The time point was: week 23, last vaccination. Every single dose of the vaccine, 300 ug of mutant IDH1 20-mer peptide, came with topical imiquimod. Sequences were derived from PBMCs, sampled from a glioma patient whose treatment included an IDH1 peptide vaccine. These receptors all stem from a young man with glioma. Some clones in this sample may be carry-over from other donors' samples.

V is TRBV30 and J is TRBJ1-5; the D gene is possibly TRBD1 (5 bases). The CDR3 sequence is 16 residues long. CDR1 is GTSNPN and CDR2 is SVGIG in the germline V gene (reference sequence). Trimming cost V 2 bases and J 3 bases, with 17 bases left between them. CDR3 DNA sequence: TGTGCCTGGAGTAGGGCCCGGGACGGATACAATCAGCCCCAGCATTTT. Translating it yields CAWSRARDGYNQPQHF.

This clone has a count of ten or more. The same CDR3 is also encoded by other DNA sequences in this sample. The gene calls are TRBV6-5 and TRBJ2-5, with 7 bases aligning to TRBD1. Per germline, CDR1 MNHEY and CDR2 SVGAGI. The CDR3 has 15 amino acids. Unmatched junction bases numbered 11, after V lost 6 bases and J lost 4 bases. DNA of the CDR3: TGTGCCAGCAGCCCATCCGGGACAGCCCCAGAGACCCAGTACTTC. It translates to CASSPSGTAPETQYF.

In regard to this clone: This same CDR3 is encoded by further DNA sequences in the sample. The V and J genes are TRBV10-3 and TRBJ1-1; D is undetermined. The CDR3 sequence is 15 residues long. Germline CDR1 reads ENHRY; CDR2 reads SYGVKD. V lost 0 bases and J 0 bases, leaving 8 bases between the germline ends. The CDR3 loop is CAISESGGVNTEAFF. CDR3 DNA sequence: TGTGCCATCAGTGAGTCGGGCGGCGTGAACACTGAAGCTTTCTTT.

CDR3 DNA: TGTGCCAGCAGCCCGACATTCAACTATGGCTACACCTTC. As protein: CASSPTFNYGYTF. This rearrangement joins TRBV6-5 to TRBJ1-2; D is unclear. The CDR3 consists of 13 residues. The V gene's germline CDR1 is MNHEY and CDR2 SVGAGI. Deletions cut 6 bases from V and 2 bases from J, with 10 bases between.

The chain is built from TRBV7-2 and TRBJ2-7; perhaps D is TRBD1 or TRBD2 (5 bases each). This CDR3 spans 14 amino acids. Trimming took 5 bases from V and 0 from J, leaving 11 bases between them. Germline CDR1 is SGHTA and CDR2 is FQGNSA. CDR3 protein: CASSRDGNSYEQYF. CDR3 DNA: TGTGCCAGCAGCCGGGACGGAAACTCCTACGAGCAGTACTTC. The whole variable domain, remainder taken from reference TRBV7-2 and TRBJ2-7, is GAGVSQSPSNKVTEKGKDVELRCDPISGHTALYWYRQSLGQGLEFLIYFQGNSAPDKSGLPSDRFSAERTGGSVSTLTIQRTQQEDSAVYLCASSRDGNSYEQYFGPGTRLTVT.

The chain combines TRBV2 with TRBJ2-5, with D possibly TRBD2 on 6 matching bases. V was trimmed by 4 bases and J by 4 bases, leaving 13 bases between them. This CDR3 has 14 amino acids. From germline, CDR1 is SNHLY and CDR2 FYNNEI. CDR3 DNA: TGTGCCAGCAGTGCCCCCTGGGGAGGAGAGACCCAGTACTTC. Protein: CASSAPWGGETQYF.

The chain employs TRBV6-6 and TRBJ1-1; D is ambiguous. Germline values: CDR1 MNHNY, CDR2 SVGAGI (reference sequence). Trimming took 2 bases from V and 2 from J, leaving 6 bases between them. The CDR3 loop spans 13 amino acids. CDR3 bases: TGTGCCAGCAGTTACAACGGAAACACTGAAGCTTTCTTT. It encodes CASSYNGNTEAFF.

The chain recombines TRBV9 with TRBJ2-2, with 8 bases fitting TRBD2. This CDR3 has 19 amino acids. J lost 0 bases, V lost 1 base, and 11 bases had no gene match. Germline V gene data show CDR1 as SGDLS and CDR2 as YYNGEE. Written as DNA, the CDR3 is TGTGCCAGCAGCGTAATGGCGGGAGGTCGGGCAACGAACACCGGGGAGCTGTTTTTT. It specifies CASSVMAGGRATNTGELFF. Supplemented by reference TRBV9 and TRBJ2-2, the full variable domain reads DSGVTQTPKHLITATGQRVTLRCSPRSGDLSVYWYQQSLDQGLQFLIQYYNGEERAKGNILERFSAQQFPDLHSELNLSSLELGDSALYFCASSVMAGGRATNTGELFFGEGSRLTVL.

The chain employs TRBV6-1 and TRBJ1-1; D perhaps matches TRBD1 (6 bases). Germline lookup yields CDR1 MNHNS and CDR2 SASEGT. The V gene lost 9 bases and the J gene lost 1 base, with 12 bases spanning the gap. This CDR3 is 13 amino acids long. The CDR3: CASQGISNTEAFF. For the CDR3, the DNA is TGTGCCAGTCAGGGGATTTCGAACACTGAAGCTTTCTTT.